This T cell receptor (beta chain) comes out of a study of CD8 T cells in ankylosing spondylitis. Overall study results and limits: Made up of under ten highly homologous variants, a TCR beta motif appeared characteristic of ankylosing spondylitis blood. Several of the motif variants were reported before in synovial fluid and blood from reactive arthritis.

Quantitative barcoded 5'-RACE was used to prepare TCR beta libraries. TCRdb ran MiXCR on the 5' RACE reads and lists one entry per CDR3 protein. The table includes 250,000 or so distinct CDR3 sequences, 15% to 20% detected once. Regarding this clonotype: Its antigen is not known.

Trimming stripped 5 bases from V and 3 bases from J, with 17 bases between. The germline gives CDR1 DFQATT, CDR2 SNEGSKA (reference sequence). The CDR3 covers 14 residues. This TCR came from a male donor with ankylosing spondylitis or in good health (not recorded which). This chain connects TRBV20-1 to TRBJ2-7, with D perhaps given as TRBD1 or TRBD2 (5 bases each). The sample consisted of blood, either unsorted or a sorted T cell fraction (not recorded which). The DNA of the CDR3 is TGCAGTGCTCCCCCTAGGGGAGTGAGCTACGAGCAGTACTTC. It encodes CSAPPRGVSYEQYF.